The sequence of this T cell receptor (beta chain) was determined in a study of T-cell reconstitution after alpha-beta-depleted transplantation in children. TCRbeta library preparation incorporated unique molecular identifiers. TCRdb ran MiXCR on the PCR reads and lists one entry per CDR3 protein. The data contain around 480,000 distinct CDR3 sequences, about 31% of them seen just once; the ten biggest clones take up roughly 2.5%. The length of the CDR3 is 13 residues. The V end was cut by 2 bases, the J end by 6 bases, with 11 bases between. Germline CDR1 and CDR2: DFQATT and SNEGSKA (reference sequence).

This TCR was recovered from a human donor who donated a stem cell graft to a child with aplastic anemia. The V call is TRBV20-1, the J call TRBJ1-5, with D tentatively TRBD1 (5 bases). This specimen was PBMCs from the stem cell graft donor, taken from the stem cell graft. The CDR3 region is CSARPGTSQPQHF. The CDR3 DNA reads as TGCAGTGCTAGACCCGGGACGTCTCAGCCCCAGCATTTT.